Here is one TCR beta chain with its context. Its binding antigen is unknown. No per-base quality is available; no much larger clone lies one base away. These data belong to a study of blood T cell repertoires in COVID-19 (dated by TCRdb to between 2020 and 2021). Notes on the research overall: Samples covering the acute and convalescent phases of COVID-19 were provided by collaborators in the United States, Italy and Spain. Nearly every sample came with metadata listing a de-identified subject ID, COVID-19 status, age in years and sex. Where available, HLA class I and class II types were taken from metadata supplied by the sample provider and were not determined by assay-based typing. Deeply sampled blood TCRbeta repertoires from subjects exposed to, actively infected with, or recovered from COVID-19 were included in the dataset. The material from the prospective study consisted of cDNA or gDNA derived from T cells, B-cell-depleted T cells, or PBMCs. The repertoires were released in a freely available public database intended as a resource for research on the immune response to SARS-CoV-2. The samples were drawn from the first 160 participants of the ongoing ImmuneRACE study and from 950 to 1,500 subjects provided by 6 global collaborators. Paper-wide results and their limitations: The quantity of clinical and demographic metadata differed by source and by participant and was supplied without curation.

The immunoSEQ Assay, a bias-controlled multiplex PCR, was used to amplify TCRbeta CDR3 regions from genomic DNA. From the authors' description of their analysis: The number of nucleated cells in each sample was estimated by amplification of reference gene primers within the assay. To quantify the absolute abundance of each unique TCRbeta CDR3 rearrangement, sequence reads were collapsed and filtered. For each sample, productive Simpson clonality was calculated as the square root of Simpson's diversity index across productive rearrangements. TCRdb's version of the immuneACCESS table is confined to in-frame rearrangements and falls short of the full clone set. An unresolved V gene accounts for under half of the shortfall where checked; the remainder is of unknown origin. Clone size and the V and J calls come from that table; the DNA yielded D and trimming. The sample data list around 220,000 clones, and roughly 84% of these were observed just once. The top ten hold about 6.6% of the sample.

The germline V gene specifies MNHEY as CDR1 and SVGEGT as CDR2. Its CDR3 holds 12 amino acids, cysteine through valine. The entry retains the CDR3 DNA only, 36 bases that are in frame from base 1. V has 6 bases trimmed and J has 6 bases trimmed; junction bases matching no gene number 5. Participants in the prospective study were enrolled through a virtual design, were aged roughly 18 to 90 years, and lived in 24 United States geographic areas. To assign participants to cohorts, the prospective study relied on clinical history that participants themselves reported in a screening survey and a study questionnaire. Recovered participants in ImmuneRACE Cohort 3 were defined by two consecutive negative NP/OP PCR tests, clearance by a healthcare professional, or resolution of symptoms. Each participant in the prospective study had whole blood, serum and a nasopharyngeal or oropharyngeal swab collected by mobile phlebotomists. Over a roughly two-month period, participants in the prospective study had the option of providing additional blood draws and questionnaires. Before DNA extraction, blood samples from the prospective study were shipped at room temperature or frozen.

The sample was PBMCs or T cells enriched from blood (not recorded which). Here the chain combines TRBV6-2 or TRBV6-3 and TRBJ2-7, and 7 junction bases match TRBD2. This sequence was found in a woman between 40 and 55 years old who had recovered from COVID-19. The DNA sequence is given as TGTGCCAGCAGCGACGGACTAGTCGAGCAGTACGTC. This codes for CASSDGLVEQYV.